Sequencing of this T cell receptor (beta chain) was carried out in a study of human T cells and chemical hapten exposure. For the study at large: Cases of alopecia areata, totalis or universalis occurred in a predominantly female patient group.

This clonotype was seen a few times. Its antigen is unknown. Overall study results and limits: Those TCRs sitting above 1 in 1000 frequency stayed the same with DPC sensitization.

Unique molecular identifiers were attached to individual cDNA molecules within the library. TCRdb processed the RACE reads anew with MiXCR; each CDR3 protein has one entry. The sample holds about 80,000 distinct CDR3 sequences; less than 15% are singletons and the top ten take more than 3.5%. Time point of the sample: pre-sensitization, week 0. Indicated treatment: therapeutic diphenylcyclopropenone sensitization with weekly scalp DPC. The sequence derives from a woman between 50 and 59 years old with alopecia areata. Some clones in this sample may be carry-over from other donors' samples. Specimen: whole blood, collected in connection with sensitization to the hapten diphenylcyclopropenone (DPC).

The CDR3 loop is CASSDGTVNEKLFF. The CDR3 DNA is TGTGCCAGCAGTGACGGGACAGTTAATGAAAAACTGTTTTTT. The chain couples TRBV2 to TRBJ1-4; 7 bases are a match to TRBD1. CDR1 and CDR2 (germline): SNHLY, FYNNEI. The CDR3 runs to 14 residues. The V and J ends lost 3 bases and 4 bases, in that order; junction bases with no gene match: 2.